A single sample is the source of the 5 T cell receptor beta chains below, sequenced in a study of blood T cell repertoires in COVID-19 (TCRdb year 2020). Library preparation was by the immunoSEQ multiplex PCR assay. The table comes from immuneACCESS by way of TCRdb, which keeps in-frame sequences with V and J called. Part of the clones is missing from these tables; in studies checked, under half for an unresolved V gene and the rest for unknown reasons. Counted in this sample were more than 65,000 clones; roughly four fifths of them appeared once. The ten biggest clones cover 6.9% of the sample. The sequenced sample consisted of peripheral blood. These receptor sequences come from a man aged 25-45 years with COVID-19, enrolled during active disease.

This sequence joins TRBV7-8 and TRBJ1-3; 8 positions agree with TRBD1. V was clipped by 2 bases and J by 4 bases; unmatched bases: 4. Germline lookup yields CDR1 SGHVS and CDR2 FQNEAQ. This CDR3 has 15 amino acids. DNA for the CDR3: TGTGCCAGCAGCTTACAGGGGGCCGGAGGAAACACCATATATTTT. Translation gives CASSLQGAGGNTIYF.

This sequence joins TRBV11-3 and TRBJ2-1, with TRBD1 identical over 9 bases. The CDR3 sequence is 16 residues long. J gave up 6 bases and V 2 bases, and 8 bases lay outside the gene matches. CDR1 is SGHNT and CDR2 is YENEEA in the germline V gene. The CDR3 DNA sequence: TGTGCCAGCAGCTTACCAGGGACAGGGTATGCCAATGAGCAGTTCTTC. It specifies CASSLPGTGYANEQFF.

The genes are TRBV21-1 and TRBJ1-6. TRBV21-1 is given as a pseudogene. CDR3 size: 13 residues. The CDR3: CAIHVSFLRPLHF. CDR3 coding DNA: TGTGCCATCCATGTGAGTTTCCTCCGCCCCCTCCACTTT.

This chain joins TRBV28 and TRBJ2-7, with no clear D. Germline CDR1 MDHEN, CDR2 SYDVKM. There are 17 residues in the CDR3. Trimming took off 5 bases at V and 5 bases at J, with 25 bases between the two ends. Written as DNA, the CDR3 is TGTGCCAGCAGTCCCCGCTCCCCTATGAACCCCGGTCACGAGCAGTACTTC. Protein product: CASSPRSPMNPGHEQYF.

This clone has more than one count but fewer than ten. The CDR3 sequence: CASSQTSGSSYEQYF. CDR3 in DNA: TGTGCCAGCAGCCAAACTAGCGGGAGCTCCTACGAGCAGTACTTC. This chain links TRBV4-2 with TRBJ2-7, with 11 bases lining up with TRBD2. This CDR3 spans 15 amino acids. CDR1 and CDR2 from the germline V gene are LGHNA and YNFKEQ. With 2 bases clipped from V and 0 bases from J, the junction kept 0 bases outside the gene matches.